This TCR beta chain derives from a study of blood T cells in healthy people across ages (dated by TCRdb to 2015 to 2017). Turning to the overall study: Template switching captured roughly one uniquely barcoded TCR beta cDNA molecule per two T cells in model experiments. To track age-related changes in TCR beta repertoire diversity, the study relied on deep sequencing normalized with unique cDNA molecular identifiers. The donors were split into four age groups: young (average about 15 years), middle-aged (roughly 40), aged (about 62) and long-lived (roughly 77). To avoid experimental bias, donors of different ages were spread randomly across the sequencing lanes. Using the same blood draw, the study looked at two additional independent replicas of 1 million unique cDNA reads for two donors, one aged 18 to 30 and the other aged 80 or older. The research as a whole found: Estimates of total diversity from one million sequenced T cells were regarded as lower bounds and underestimates. Since profiling was done on bulk unsorted PBMCs, naive and antigen-experienced compartments could not be conclusively compared. The CMV infection status of donors was not known, potentially confounding age-related changes in expanded clonotypes. The percentage of naive T cells measured by flow cytometry correlated strongly with observed TCR beta diversity. The long-lived group showed more naive CD4+ T cells, fewer expanded clones and increased TCR diversity than the aged group, suggesting age selection. Observed TCR beta diversity per million T cells fell roughly linearly with age, and a significant reduction was already apparent by age around 36.

Libraries were prepared through 5' RACE. TCRdb records Illumina HiSeq 2500 as the sequencer. A second PCR of roughly 6 to 12 cycles was performed with a sample-barcoded 5' primer and a J-beta primer mix. Each TCR beta cDNA molecule received a unique molecular identifier from a template-switch 5' adaptor carrying 12 random nucleotides. Each sample yielded at least 2.5 million CDR3-containing paired-end reads. First-strand cDNA synthesis was performed from all RNA using the Mint cDNA synthesis kit, with priming by a TRBC-specific oligonucleotide. After uracil-DNA glycosylase treatment, a first 18-cycle PCR used universal primers M1SS and BC2_uni_R on all cDNA. On the study's bioinformatics: For normalization, 1 million high-quality reads, each with a distinct molecular identifier, were randomly selected from each sample. Instead of being binned into consensus sequences, reads with shared molecular identifiers were discarded. MiTCR, run with a Q25 quality threshold and the strictest error-elimination algorithm, handled CDR3 identification, clonotype clustering and error correction. A nonparametric unseen species model with Euler transformation was used to estimate a lower bound on total TCR beta diversity. Through fastp at Q25 and MiXCR, TCRdb rebuilt clones from the public reads, retaining in-frame beta chains. Rows merge per CDR3 protein into single entries with the most common DNA and genes. These V and J calls derive from TCRdb rather than the authors' analysis. Here the sample has some 1.4 million distinct CDR3 sequences; roughly 45% occur a single time. Of the sample, 7.9% is held by the ten largest clones.

V is cut by 0 bases and J by 5 bases, and the space between the germline ends is 12 bases. The CDR1 and CDR2 encoded by the germline V gene are SGHRS and YFSETQ. Measured from the cysteine to the phenylalanine, the CDR3 is 15 residues long. Just the 45-base CDR3 DNA is kept, in frame starting at base 1. Donors were 35 to 40 systemically healthy Caucasian individuals from Russia aged about 6 to 100 years. Each donor gave around 9.8 milliliters of peripheral blood, collected into EDTA-treated Vacutainer tubes. Ficoll-Paque density-gradient centrifugation was used to isolate PBMCs, with at least 6 million per sample. Trizol reagent was used to extract total RNA from PBMCs, with at least 5.5 micrograms per sample. For every donor, flow cytometry on a PBMC aliquot measured the percentage of naive CD45RAhigh/CD27high T cells. This clonotype was observed a few times. Its recognized antigen is unknown. No much larger clone exists at a distance of one base, and base qualities are not known.

The specimen sequenced was blood. The rearranged chain carries TRBV5-1 and TRBJ2-1, with the D assignment possibly TRBD1 or TRBD2, given 5 matching bases for each. This TCR came from a woman under 30 in good health. The CDR3 sequence is CASSLAGTPNNEQFF. The nucleotides are TGCGCCAGCAGCTTGGCGGGGACCCCCAACAATGAGCAGTTCTTC.